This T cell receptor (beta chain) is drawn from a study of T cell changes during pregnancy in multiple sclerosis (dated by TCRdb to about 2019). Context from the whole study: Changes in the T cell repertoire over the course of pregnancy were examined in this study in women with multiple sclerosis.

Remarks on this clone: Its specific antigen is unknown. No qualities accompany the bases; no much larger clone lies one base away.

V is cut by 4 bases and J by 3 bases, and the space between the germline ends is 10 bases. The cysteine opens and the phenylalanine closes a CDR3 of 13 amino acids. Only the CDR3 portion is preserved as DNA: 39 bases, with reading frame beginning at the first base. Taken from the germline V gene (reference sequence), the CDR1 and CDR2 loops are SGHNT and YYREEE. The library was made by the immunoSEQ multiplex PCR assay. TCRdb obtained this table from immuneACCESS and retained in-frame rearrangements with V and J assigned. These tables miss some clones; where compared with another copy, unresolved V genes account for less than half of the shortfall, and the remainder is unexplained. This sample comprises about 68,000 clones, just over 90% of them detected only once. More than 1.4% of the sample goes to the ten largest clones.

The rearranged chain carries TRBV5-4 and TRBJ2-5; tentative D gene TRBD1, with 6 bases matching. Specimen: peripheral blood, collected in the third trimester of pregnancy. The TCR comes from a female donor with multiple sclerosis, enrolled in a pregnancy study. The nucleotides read TGTGCCAGCAGCCTACAGGGAAAAGAGACCCAGTACTTC. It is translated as CASSLQGKETQYF.